A selection of T cell receptor beta chains follows, all from one sample in a study of shared clonotypes between healthy human individuals. Sequenced by immunoSEQ multiplex PCR; TCRdb stores in-frame clones only, minus some. In the table there are 2 million to 3 million clones, 93% of which are singletons. The sequenced sample consisted of naive CD4+ T cells from PBMCs. All receptors derive from a man between 18 and 35 years old in good health. Some clones in this sample may be carry-over from other donors' samples. Both conserved end residues are part of each CDR3. Fields, in order: V gene, clone size, J gene, D gene, CDR3 protein, CDR3 DNA. A D gene is named only where the DNA matches it firmly. Some rows have no size entry. The others give once, few or many, or a class for an expanded clone.

TRBV28	-	TRBJ2-3	TRBD2	CASSPNTAGGPANTQYF	TGTGCCAGCAGTCCCAATACGGCGGGAGGCCCTGCAAATACGCAGTATTTT
TRBV6-1	few	TRBJ1-5	-	CASSAQYSNQPQHF	TGTGCCAGCAGTGCCCAGTATAGCAATCAGCCCCAGCATTTT
TRBV30	once	TRBJ2-1	-	CAWSLGGTNNEQFF	TGTGCCTGGAGTCTAGGGGGAACGAACAATGAGCAGTTCTTC
TRBV5-1	once	TRBJ1-4	-	CASSLGVGNEKLFF	TGCGCCAGCAGCTTGGGCGTAGGGAATGAAAAACTGTTTTTT
TRBV7-3	-	TRBJ2-5	TRBD2	CASSLTSGRETQYF	TGTGCCAGCAGCCTAACTAGCGGGAGAGAGACCCAGTACTTC
TRBV28	-	TRBJ2-3	TRBD2	CASNSRLAGGTDTQYF	TGTGCCAGCAACTCGAGACTAGCGGGAGGGACAGATACGCAGTATTTT
TRBV6-1	-	TRBJ2-3	TRBD1	CASSAWTGGPDTQYF	TGTGCCAGCAGTGCGTGGACAGGGGGCCCAGATACGCAGTATTTT
TRBV4-1	-	TRBJ2-7	-	CASSQGHTGPGSDEQYF	TGCGCCAGCAGCCAGGGCCATACAGGCCCCGGGAGCGACGAGCAGTACTTC
TRBV6-1	-	TRBJ1-3	-	CASRVVGNTIYF	TGTGCCAGCAGAGTGGTTGGAAACACCATATATTTT
TRBV27	-	TRBJ1-2	TRBD1	CASTNRQGRGGYTF	TGTGCCAGCACCAATCGACAGGGTAGAGGTGGCTACACCTTC
TRBV5-6	-	TRBJ2-7	-	CASCLTISSTYEQYF	TGTGCCAGCTGTCTAACTATTAGCTCCACCTACGAGCAGTACTTC
TRBV4-1	-	TRBJ1-4	TRBD1	CASSQLGQGDATNEKLFF	TGCGCCAGCAGCCAACTCGGACAGGGAGACGCAACTAATGAAAAACTGTTTTTT
TRBV5-1	-	TRBJ2-5	-	CASSGSGGQGTQYF	TGCGCCAGCAGTGGGTCTGGGGGTCAAGGGACCCAGTACTTC
TRBV28	few	TRBJ1-2	-	CASSSNGYTF	TGTGCCAGCAGTTCTAATGGCTACACCTTC
TRBV28	-	TRBJ2-4	-	CASSSFGTAKNIQYF	TGTGCCAGCAGTTCTTTTGGGACAGCCAAAAACATTCAGTACTTC
TRBV5-1	-	TRBJ2-5	-	CASSEDYQETQYF	TGCGCCAGCAGCGAGGACTACCAAGAGACCCAGTACTTC
TRBV19	-	TRBJ1-3	-	CASSIGGNSGNTIYF	TGTGCCAGTAGTATAGGCGGAAACTCTGGAAACACCATATATTTT
TRBV4-1	-	TRBJ2-2	-	CASSQVEPREGWGTGELFF	TGCGCCAGCAGCCAAGTGGAGCCCCGAGAGGGTTGGGGCACCGGGGAGCTGTTTTTT
TRBV6-1	-	TRBJ2-1	-	CASNSGVGEQFF	TGTGCCAGCAACTCGGGGGTGGGTGAGCAGTTCTTC
TRBV5-1	once	TRBJ2-1	TRBD2	CASSLLAGGPNEQFF	TGCGCCAGCAGCTTGCTAGCGGGAGGGCCTAATGAGCAGTTCTTC
TRBV28	-	TRBJ2-4	TRBD2	CASRETSGRVNIQYF	TGTGCCAGCAGAGAGACTAGCGGGAGGGTGAACATTCAGTACTTC
TRBV7-2	-	TRBJ1-4	TRBD1	CASSPRGRSEKLFF	TGTGCCAGCAGCCCGAGGGGGCGTAGTGAAAAACTGTTTTTT
TRBV27	-	TRBJ2-4	TRBD2	CASSLGLAGGKNIQYF	TGTGCCAGCAGTTTAGGGCTAGCGGGGGGCAAAAACATTCAGTACTTC
TRBV19	-	TRBJ1-5	-	CASSVFSGGNQPQHF	TGTGCCAGTAGTGTTTTCTCAGGAGGGAATCAGCCCCAGCATTTT
TRBV6-1	-	TRBJ2-7	-	CASSQGTGNSYEQYF	TGTGCCAGCAGTCAAGGGACCGGGAACTCCTACGAGCAGTACTTC
TRBV5-6	-	TRBJ2-3	TRBD2	CASSFTTSSADTQYF	TGTGCCAGCAGCTTCACGACTAGCTCGGCAGATACGCAGTATTTT
TRBV7-8	-	TRBJ2-3	TRBD1	CASTRAGGVTDTQYF	TGTGCCAGCACCCGAGCAGGGGGCGTCACAGATACGCAGTATTTT
TRBV7-9	once	TRBJ2-7	-	CASSLARSDNSYEQYF	TGTGCCAGCAGCTTAGCCCGGTCGGACAACTCCTACGAGCAGTACTTC
TRBV9	-	TRBJ2-7	TRBD2	CASSPRGGSSYEQYF	TGTGCCAGCAGCCCCCGCGGCGGGAGTTCCTACGAGCAGTACTTC
TRBV9	-	TRBJ2-3	-	CASSVATWRTDTQYF	TGTGCCAGCAGCGTAGCTACCTGGAGAACAGATACGCAGTATTTT
TRBV7-8	few	TRBJ2-7	TRBD2	CASSPAGGVYEQYF	TGTGCCAGCAGCCCTGCGGGGGGCGTCTACGAGCAGTACTTC
TRBV5-4	-	TRBJ1-1	-	CASSLVSGNTEAFF	TGTGCCAGCAGCTTGGTGTCCGGGAACACTGAAGCTTTCTTT
TRBV29-1	once	TRBJ1-1	-	CSVGGRENTEAFF	TGCAGCGTTGGTGGCAGGGAGAACACTGAAGCTTTCTTT
TRBV6-5	once	TRBJ2-7	-	CASSYSGRYEQYF	TGTGCCAGCAGTTACTCTGGCCGCTACGAGCAGTACTTC
TRBV2	-	TRBJ1-1	-	CASSETREGGRNTEAFF	TGTGCCAGCAGTGAAACGCGCGAAGGGGGTAGGAACACTGAAGCTTTCTTT
TRBV9	-	TRBJ2-4	TRBD1	CASSHRQGDPAKNIQYF	TGTGCCAGCAGCCACCGACAGGGTGATCCAGCCAAAAACATTCAGTACTTC
TRBV5-1	-	TRBJ2-3	TRBD2	CASSFGTTTDTQYF	TGCGCCAGCAGCTTTGGGACTACAACAGATACGCAGTATTTT
TRBV29-1	-	TRBJ2-5	TRBD2	CSVDPAGGRGETQYF	TGCAGCGTTGACCCAGCGGGAGGGCGAGGGGAGACCCAGTACTTC
TRBV28	-	TRBJ1-5	-	CASSLAGGNQPQHF	TGTGCCAGCAGTTTAGCAGGGGGCAATCAGCCCCAGCATTTT
TRBV11-2	-	TRBJ2-5	TRBD1	CASSPRTGQETQYF	TGTGCCAGCAGCCCCCGGACAGGGCAAGAGACCCAGTACTTC
TRBV4-3	-	TRBJ1-2	-	CASSQSGYGYTF	TGCGCCAGCAGCCAATCAGGGTATGGCTACACCTTC
TRBV7-9	-	TRBJ1-1	TRBD1	CASDTGAPEAFF	TGTGCCAGCGACACAGGGGCGCCAGAAGCTTTCTTT
TRBV28	-	TRBJ2-3	-	CASRAPRGRSTDTQYF	TGTGCCAGCAGGGCCCCCCGGGGAAGGAGCACAGATACGCAGTATTTT
TRBV11-2	-	TRBJ1-4	-	CASSQGLSMHTNEKLFF	TGTGCCAGCAGCCAGGGCCTATCAATGCATACTAATGAAAAACTGTTTTTT
TRBV27	-	TRBJ2-7	-	CASSPSWGEQYF	TGTGCCAGCAGTCCCTCTTGGGGGGAGCAGTACTTC
TRBV27	-	TRBJ2-1	TRBD2	CASSPYRSGGYEQFF	TGTGCCAGCAGTCCCTACAGATCGGGAGGGTATGAGCAGTTCTTC
TRBV5-1	-	TRBJ1-1	-	CASSPGDLRNTEAFF	TGCGCCAGCAGCCCGGGGGACTTACGGAACACTGAAGCTTTCTTT
TRBV7-2	-	TRBJ1-5	TRBD1	CASSSQGDNQPQHF	TGTGCCAGCAGCTCACAGGGGGACAATCAGCCCCAGCATTTT
TRBV27	-	TRBJ2-7	-	CATPAGEQYF	TGTGCCACCCCCGCGGGGGAGCAGTACTTC
TRBV5-6	-	TRBJ2-1	TRBD2	CASSFGWTSGQSSYNEQFF	TGTGCCAGCAGCTTTGGTTGGACTAGCGGACAATCTTCCTACAATGAGCAGTTCTTC
TRBV7-2	-	TRBJ2-7	TRBD2	CASSLAGTSGSLRAWQYF	TGTGCCAGCAGCTTAGCGGGGACTAGCGGGAGTTTACGAGCGTGGCAGTACTTC
TRBV9	-	TRBJ1-1	-	CASSEGGENTEAFF	TGTGCCAGCAGCGAGGGAGGGGAGAACACTGAAGCTTTCTTT
TRBV30	-	TRBJ2-1	-	CAWSLGRSGNEQFF	TGTGCCTGGAGTTTGGGGAGGTCGGGCAATGAGCAGTTCTTC
TRBV2	-	TRBJ1-5	-	CASSESSVNQPQHF	TGTGCCAGCAGTGAGTCCAGCGTCAATCAGCCCCAGCATTTT
TRBV27	-	TRBJ1-1	-	CASRPKPNTEAFF	TGTGCCAGCCGCCCTAAGCCGAACACTGAAGCTTTCTTT